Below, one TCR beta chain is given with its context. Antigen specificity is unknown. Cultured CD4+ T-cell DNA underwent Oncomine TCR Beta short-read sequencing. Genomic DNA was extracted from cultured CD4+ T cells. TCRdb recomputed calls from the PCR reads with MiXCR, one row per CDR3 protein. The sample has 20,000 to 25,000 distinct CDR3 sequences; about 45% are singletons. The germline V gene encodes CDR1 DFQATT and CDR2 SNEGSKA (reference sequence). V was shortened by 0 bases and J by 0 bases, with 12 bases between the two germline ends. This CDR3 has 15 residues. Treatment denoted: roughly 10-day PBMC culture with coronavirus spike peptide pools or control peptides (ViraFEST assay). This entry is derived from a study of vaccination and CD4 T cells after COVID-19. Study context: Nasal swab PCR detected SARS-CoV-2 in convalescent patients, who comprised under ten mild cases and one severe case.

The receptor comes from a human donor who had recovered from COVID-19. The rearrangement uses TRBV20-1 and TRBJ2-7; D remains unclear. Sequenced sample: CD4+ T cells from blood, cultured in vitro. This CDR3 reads CSARDGGETSYEQYF. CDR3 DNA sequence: TGCAGTGCTAGAGATGGTGGAGAGACCTCCTACGAGCAGTACTTC.